The source of this T cell receptor beta chain is a study of cytomegalovirus exposure and HLA in healthy donors. Study conclusions and caveats: The HLA-A and HLA-B alleles of most subjects were reportedly predicted accurately from TCR beta sequences.

The PCR had 60 Vbeta and 13 Jbeta primers. This table comes from immunoSEQ multiplex PCR, and its TCRdb copy is limited to in-frame clones, with some not included. The table has about 160,000 clones, roughly 80% seen once. In the case of this clone: What it binds is not known.

This TCR came from a woman aged 30 to 39 in good health and CMV-seronegative. Sequencing was performed on PBMCs.

CDR3 DNA: TGTGCCAGCAGTTACCCCGGGTCCTCTGGAAACACCATATATTTT. Translating it yields CASSYPGSSGNTIYF. This rearrangement joins TRBV6-6 to TRBJ1-3; D remains unclear. The CDR3 contains 15 residues. Deletions cut 2 bases from V and 0 bases from J, with 8 bases between. Per the germline V gene, CDR1 is MNHNY and CDR2 is SVGAGI (reference sequence).